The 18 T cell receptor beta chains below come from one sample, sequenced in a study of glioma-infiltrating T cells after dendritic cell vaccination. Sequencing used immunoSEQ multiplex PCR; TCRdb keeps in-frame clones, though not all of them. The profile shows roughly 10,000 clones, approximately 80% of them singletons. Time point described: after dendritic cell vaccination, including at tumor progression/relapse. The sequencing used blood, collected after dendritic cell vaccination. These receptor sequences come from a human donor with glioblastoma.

For the CDR3, the DNA is TGCAGCGTTGAAGGGGGACAGGGAGTATCTGGCTACACCTTC. This translates into CSVEGGQGVSGYTF. The genes are TRBV29-1 and TRBJ1-2; 9 nucleotides agree with TRBD1. Germline CDR1 is SQVTM and CDR2 is ANQGSEA. Losses at the gene ends were 1 base for V and 7 bases for J; bases not matched to a gene: 7. This CDR3 region has 14 residues.

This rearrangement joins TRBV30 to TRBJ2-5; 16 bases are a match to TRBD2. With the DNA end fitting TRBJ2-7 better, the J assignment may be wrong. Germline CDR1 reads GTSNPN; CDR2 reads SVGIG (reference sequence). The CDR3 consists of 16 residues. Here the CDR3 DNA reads TGTGCCTGGACGGGACTAGCGGGAGGGCCGGGCTACGAGCAGTACTTC. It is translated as CAWTGLAGGPGYEQYF.

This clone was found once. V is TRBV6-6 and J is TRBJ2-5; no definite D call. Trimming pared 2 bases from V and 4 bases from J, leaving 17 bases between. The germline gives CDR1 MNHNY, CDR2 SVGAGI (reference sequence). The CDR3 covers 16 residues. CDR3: CASSYLGTDPRETQYF. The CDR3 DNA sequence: TGTGCCAGCAGTTACCTAGGAACGGATCCGAGAGAGACCCAGTACTTC.

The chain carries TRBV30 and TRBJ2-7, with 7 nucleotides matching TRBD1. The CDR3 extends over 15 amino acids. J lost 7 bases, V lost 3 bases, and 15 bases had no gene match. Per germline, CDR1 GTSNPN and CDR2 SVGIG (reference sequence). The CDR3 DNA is TGTGCCTGGAGCCTAAACAGGGGCTTTCGCGCTGAGCAGTACTTC. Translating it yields CAWSLNRGFRAEQYF.

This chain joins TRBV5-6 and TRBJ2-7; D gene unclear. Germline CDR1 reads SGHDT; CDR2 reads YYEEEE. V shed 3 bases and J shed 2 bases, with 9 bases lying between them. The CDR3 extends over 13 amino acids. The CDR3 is CASSWAKTYEQYF. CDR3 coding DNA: TGTGCCAGCAGCTGGGCGAAGACCTACGAGCAGTACTTC.

CDR3 sequence: CASSQDRSGSRNEQYF. CDR3 sequence (DNA): TGTGCCAGCAGCCAAGATCGGAGCGGGAGCAGAAACGAGCAGTACTTC. The chain joins TRBV4-2 to TRBJ2-7; 8 nucleotides line up with TRBD2. After removal of 0 bases from V and 5 bases from J, the junction contained 9 bases not matched to a gene. This CDR3 is built from 16 residues. Germline CDR1 and CDR2: LGHNA and YNFKEQ.

CDR3 DNA: TGCGCCAGCAGCTTGTCTTCAGGGGGAGGTCAGCCCCAGCATTTT. This sequence encodes CASSLSSGGGQPQHF. The rearrangement joins TRBV5-1 to TRBJ1-5; TRBD1 matches at 7 bases. The CDR3 loop spans 15 amino acids. Germline CDR1 is SGHRS and CDR2 is YFSETQ. V dropped 1 base and J dropped 6; count of bases not matched to a gene: 7.

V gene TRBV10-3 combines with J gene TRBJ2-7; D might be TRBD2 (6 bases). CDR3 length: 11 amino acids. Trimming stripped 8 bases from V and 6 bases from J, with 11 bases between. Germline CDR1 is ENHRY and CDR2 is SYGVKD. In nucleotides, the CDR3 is TGTGCCATCGGGGGGAGTAGCGAGCAGTACTTC. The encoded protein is CAIGGSSEQYF.

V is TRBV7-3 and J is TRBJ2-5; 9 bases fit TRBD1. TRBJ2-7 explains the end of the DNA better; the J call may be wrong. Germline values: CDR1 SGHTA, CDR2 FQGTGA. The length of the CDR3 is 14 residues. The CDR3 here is CASSRQGGLDEQYF. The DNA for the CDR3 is TGTGCCAGCAGCCGACAGGGGGGCTTGGACGAGCAGTACTTC.

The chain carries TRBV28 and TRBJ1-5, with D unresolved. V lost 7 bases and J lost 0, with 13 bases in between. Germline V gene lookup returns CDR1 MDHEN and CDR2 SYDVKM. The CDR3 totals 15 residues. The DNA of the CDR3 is TGTGCCAGCAAGGTCGGGAGAAGTAGCAATCAGCCCCAGCATTTT. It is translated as CASKVGRSSNQPQHF.

The CDR3 loop is CASSLGGSGNTIYF. CDR3 DNA: TGTGCCAGCAGTTTGGGAGGGTCTGGAAACACCATATATTTT. This chain links TRBV27 with TRBJ1-3; D ambiguous. Germline CDR1 MNHEY, CDR2 SMNVEV (reference sequence). The CDR3 length is 14 residues. V was pared by 3 bases and J by 1 base, with 7 bases between.

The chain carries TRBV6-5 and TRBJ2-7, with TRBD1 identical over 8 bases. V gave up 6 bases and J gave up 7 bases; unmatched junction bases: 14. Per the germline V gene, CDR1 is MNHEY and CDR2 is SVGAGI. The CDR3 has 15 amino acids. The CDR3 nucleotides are TGTGCCAGCAGAGAGATGGCAGGGGGCGGTGGGGAGCAGTACTTC. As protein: CASREMAGGGGEQYF.

This chain's CDR3 is CASSLAFSRTGELFF. The CDR3 DNA follows: TGTGCCAGCAGCTTAGCATTTTCCAGGACCGGGGAGCTGTTTTTT. This chain joins TRBV7-2 and TRBJ2-2; D remains ambiguous. Germline loops: CDR1 SGHTA, CDR2 FQGNSA. This CDR3 region has 15 residues. Trimming took 0 bases from V and 5 from J, leaving 10 bases between them.

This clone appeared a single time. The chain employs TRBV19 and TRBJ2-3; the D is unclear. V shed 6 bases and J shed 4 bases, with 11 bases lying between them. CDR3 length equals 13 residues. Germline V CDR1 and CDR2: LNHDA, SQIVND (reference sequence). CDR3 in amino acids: CASSIYVPDTQYF. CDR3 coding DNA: TGTGCCAGTAGCATCTACGTCCCAGATACGCAGTATTTT.

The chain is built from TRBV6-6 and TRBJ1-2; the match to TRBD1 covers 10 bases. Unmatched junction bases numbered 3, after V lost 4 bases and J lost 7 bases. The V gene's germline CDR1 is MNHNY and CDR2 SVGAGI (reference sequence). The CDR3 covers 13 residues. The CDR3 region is CASSLDRGTGYTF. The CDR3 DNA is TGTGCCAGCAGTTTGGACAGGGGGACTGGCTACACCTTC.

CDR3 coding DNA: TGTGCCAGCAGCTTGGGGACAGAAAACACTGAAGCTTTCTTT. Translated: CASSLGTENTEAFF. The chain uses TRBV7-9 and TRBJ1-1, with TRBD1 matching 7 bases. This CDR3 has 14 residues. The trim removed 3 bases at V and 2 bases at J, leaving 3 bases unmatched. CDR1 SEHNR and CDR2 FQNEAQ come from the germline V gene (reference sequence).

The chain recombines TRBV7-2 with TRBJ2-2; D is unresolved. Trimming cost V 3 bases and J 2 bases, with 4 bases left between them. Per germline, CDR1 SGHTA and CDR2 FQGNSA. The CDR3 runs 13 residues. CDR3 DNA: TGTGCCAGCAGCTTGACAAACACCGGGGAGCTGTTTTTT. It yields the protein CASSLTNTGELFF.

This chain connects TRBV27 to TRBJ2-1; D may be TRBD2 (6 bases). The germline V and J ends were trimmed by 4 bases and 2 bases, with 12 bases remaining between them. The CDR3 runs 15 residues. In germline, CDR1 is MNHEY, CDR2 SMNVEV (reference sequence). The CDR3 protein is CASSSRLGTYNEQFF. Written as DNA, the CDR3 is TGTGCCAGCAGTTCTCGACTAGGTACCTACAATGAGCAGTTCTTC.